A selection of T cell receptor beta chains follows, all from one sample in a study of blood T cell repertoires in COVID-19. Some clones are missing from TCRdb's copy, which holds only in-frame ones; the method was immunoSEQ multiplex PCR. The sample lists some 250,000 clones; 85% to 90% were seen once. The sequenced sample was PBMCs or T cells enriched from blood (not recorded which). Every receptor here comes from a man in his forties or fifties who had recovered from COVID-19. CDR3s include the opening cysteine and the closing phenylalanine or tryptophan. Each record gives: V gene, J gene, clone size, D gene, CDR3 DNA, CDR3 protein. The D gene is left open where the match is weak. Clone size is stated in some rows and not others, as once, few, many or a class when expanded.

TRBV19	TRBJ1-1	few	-	TGTGCCACTCGGGACACCCCAACGAACGCTTTCTTT	CATRDTPTNAFF
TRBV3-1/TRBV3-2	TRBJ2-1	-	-	TGTGCCAGCAGCCAAGACCGGGGGGCTCGCGGCAATGAGCAGTTCTTC	CASSQDRGARGNEQFF
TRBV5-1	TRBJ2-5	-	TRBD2	TGCGCCAGCAGCCACGGACTAGCGGGGAAAGAGACCCAGTACTTC	CASSHGLAGKETQYF
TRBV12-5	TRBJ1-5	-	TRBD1	TGTGCTAGTGGTTTGTTCACCGGGACAGGGGACGCTCAGCCCCAGCATTTT	CASGLFTGTGDAQPQHF
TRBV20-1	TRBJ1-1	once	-	TGCAGTGCCCCCCTGTCTGAAGCTTTCTTT	CSAPLSEAFF
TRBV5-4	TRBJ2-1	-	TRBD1	TGTGCCAGCAGCCCCAACAGGGGCAATGAGCAGTTCTTC	CASSPNRGNEQFF
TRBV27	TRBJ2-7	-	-	TGTGCCAGCAGTTCGGCAGGGATATACGAGCAGTACTTC	CASSSAGIYEQYF
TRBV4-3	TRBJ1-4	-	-	TGCGCCAGCAGCCAAGGGGGCGAAAAACTGTTTTTT	CASSQGGEKLFF
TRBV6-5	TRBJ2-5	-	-	TGTGCCAGCAGAGGGGGAGTGGAGACCCAGTACTTC	CASRGGVETQYF
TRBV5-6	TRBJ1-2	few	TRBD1	TGTGCCAGCAGCCTCGCCGGGACAGGGGACTATGGCTACACCTTC	CASSLAGTGDYGYTF
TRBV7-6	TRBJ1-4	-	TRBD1	TGTGCCAGCAGCTTAGCAGACAGGGCAGGTGAAAAACTGTTTTTT	CASSLADRAGEKLFF
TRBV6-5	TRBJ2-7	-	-	TGTGCCAGCAGTTCCGACAATCTGGTCTCCTACGAGCAGTACTTC	CASSSDNLVSYEQYF
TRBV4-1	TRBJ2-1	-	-	TGCGCCAGCAGCCAACGAGGTAGCGGACCGTACAATGAGCAGTTCTTC	CASSQRGSGPYNEQFF
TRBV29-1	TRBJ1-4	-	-	TGCAGCGTTGAAGTAGATAACAGACGGAATGAAAAACTGTTTTTT	CSVEVDNRRNEKLFF
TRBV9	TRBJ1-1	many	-	TGTGCCAGCAGCTTCCGGTTGGACACTGAAGCTTTCTTT	CASSFRLDTEAFF
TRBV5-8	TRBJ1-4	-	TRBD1	TGTGCCAGCAGCTTGACGGGACAGAATGAAAAACTGTTTTTT	CASSLTGQNEKLFF
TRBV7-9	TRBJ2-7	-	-	TGTGCCAGCAGCTTAGGGTTGGCTAGCACGTACTTC	CASSLGLASTYF
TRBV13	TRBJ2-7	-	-	TGTGCCAGCAGCCAGAGTGGTGGCGGGTTTACCTACGAGCAGTACTTC	CASSQSGGGFTYEQYF
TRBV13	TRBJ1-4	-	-	TGTGCCAGCAGCCAGGAGGGAGTGGATGAAAAACTGTTTTTT	CASSQEGVDEKLFF
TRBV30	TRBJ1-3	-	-	TGTGCCTGGGGGAGACTAAGCTCTGGAAACACCATATATTTT	CAWGRLSSGNTIYF
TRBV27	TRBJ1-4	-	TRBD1	TGTGCCAGCAGTCTCGTACAGACAGGGGGCCCTGAAAAACTGTTTTTT	CASSLVQTGGPEKLFF
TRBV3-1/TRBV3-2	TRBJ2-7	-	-	TGTGCCAGCAGCCAAGCAGCGACGGGAGACGAGCAGTACTTC	CASSQAATGDEQYF
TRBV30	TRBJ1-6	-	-	TGTGCCTGGATTCCCGGGACTGTGGGATCACCCCTCCACTTT	CAWIPGTVGSPLHF
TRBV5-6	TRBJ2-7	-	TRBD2	TGTGCCAGCAGCTTGGCAACTAGCGGGGGCGAGCAGTACTTC	CASSLATSGGEQYF
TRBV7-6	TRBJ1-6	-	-	TGTGCCAGCAGCCAAACAACGGGGGCCTATAATTCACCCCTCCACTTT	CASSQTTGAYNSPLHF
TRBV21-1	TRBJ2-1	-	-	TGTGCCAGCAGCAAATACTTAGCGGACGAGAGCTCCTACAATGAGCAGTTCTTC	CASSKYLADESSYNEQFF
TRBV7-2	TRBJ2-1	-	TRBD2	TGTGCCAGCAACTTAGTGGCTAGCGGGACGCATGAGCAGTTCTTC	CASNLVASGTHEQFF
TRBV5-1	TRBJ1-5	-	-	TGCGCCAGCAGCTTGGTTGCGGGAGACGGGAATCAGCCCCAGCATTTT	CASSLVAGDGNQPQHF
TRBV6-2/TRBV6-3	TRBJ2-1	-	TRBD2	TGTGCCAGCAGTTACGACCTAGCGGCGCCCAATGAGCAGTTCTTC	CASSYDLAAPNEQFF
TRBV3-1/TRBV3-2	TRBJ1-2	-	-	TGTGCCAGCAGCCAACTAAACAGGGATAACTATGGCTACACCTTC	CASSQLNRDNYGYTF
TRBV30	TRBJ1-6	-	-	TGTGCCTGGAGCGGTAACAGGGAGAATAATTCACCCCTCCACTTT	CAWSGNRENNSPLHF
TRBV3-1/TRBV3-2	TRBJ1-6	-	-	TGTGCCAGCAGCAAAAAAGCGAGTGTATCACCCCTCCACTTT	CASSKKASVSPLHF
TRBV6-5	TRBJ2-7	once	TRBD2	TGTGCCAGCAGTTATGGAGCGGGGGCCTCCTACGAGCAGTACTTC	CASSYGAGASYEQYF
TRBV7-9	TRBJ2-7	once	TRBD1	TGTGCCAGCAGCTTATCGACAGGGAGAGACGAGCAGTACTTC	CASSLSTGRDEQYF
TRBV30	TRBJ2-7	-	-	TGTGCCTGGAGTGTTTCAGTTGGGGCATCTGGGCAGTACTTC	CAWSVSVGASGQYF
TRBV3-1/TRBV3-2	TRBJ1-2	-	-	TGTGCCAGCAGCCAAGGATTGGGCAGGGCGAGCGGCTACACCTTC	CASSQGLGRASGYTF
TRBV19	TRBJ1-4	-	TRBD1	TGTGCCAGTAGTAGCCGACCCCCGGGACAGGGGGGTGAAAAACTGTTTTTT	CASSSRPPGQGGEKLFF